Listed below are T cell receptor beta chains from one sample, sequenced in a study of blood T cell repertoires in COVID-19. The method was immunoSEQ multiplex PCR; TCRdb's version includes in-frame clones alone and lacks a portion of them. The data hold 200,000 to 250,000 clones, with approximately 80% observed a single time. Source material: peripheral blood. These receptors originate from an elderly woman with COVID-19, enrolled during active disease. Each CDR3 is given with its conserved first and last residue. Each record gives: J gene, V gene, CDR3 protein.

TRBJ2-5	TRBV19	CASSMVRQETQYF
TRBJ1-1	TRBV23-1	CASSNRGLRNTEAFF
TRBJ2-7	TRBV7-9	CASSFSSYEQYF
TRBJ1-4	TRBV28	CASSSGQGLGKLFF
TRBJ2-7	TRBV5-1	CASSLVGSYEQYF
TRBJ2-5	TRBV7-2	CASSLAGVQETQYF
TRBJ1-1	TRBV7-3	CASSLKAPRGQGGMNTEAFF
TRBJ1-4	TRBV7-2	CASSYTSGTGEKKLFF
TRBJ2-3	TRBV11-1	CASSLGRGPDTQYF
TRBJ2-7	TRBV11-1	CASSLGRQLSYEQYF
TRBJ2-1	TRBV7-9	CASSSRLAVSSYNEQFF
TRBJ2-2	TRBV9	CASSYFRTGANTGELFF
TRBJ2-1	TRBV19	CASSIERSYNEQFF
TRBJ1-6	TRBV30	CAWSEEGWAPLHF
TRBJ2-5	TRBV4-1	CASSHSLADPSQYF
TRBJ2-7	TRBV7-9	CASSETYEQYF
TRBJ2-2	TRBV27	CASSLDGGGGELFF
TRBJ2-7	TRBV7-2	CASSLSGSSYEQYF
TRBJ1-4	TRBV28	CASSSSGINEKLFF
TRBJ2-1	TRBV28	CASSRRLDSYNEQFF
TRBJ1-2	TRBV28	CASSFRQGLWNGYTF
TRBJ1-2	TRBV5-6	CASSFGQTNYGYTF
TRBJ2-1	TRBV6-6	CASTPGGVRNEQFF
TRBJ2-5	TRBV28	CASSIGTSQETQYF
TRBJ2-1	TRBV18	CASSPFAGVRLDEQFF
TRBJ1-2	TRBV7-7	CASSPLRSGYGYTF
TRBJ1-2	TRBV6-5	CASRGLEYGYTF
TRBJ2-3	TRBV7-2	CASSVRSSTDTQYF
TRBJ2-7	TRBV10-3	CAISSRTESYEQYF
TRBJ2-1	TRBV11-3	CASSQGYYNEQFF
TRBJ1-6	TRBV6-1	CASSEGAGWNSPLHF
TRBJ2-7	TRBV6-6	CASLSRLGGVYEQYF
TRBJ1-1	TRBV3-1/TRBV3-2	CASSQSTGVRTEAFF
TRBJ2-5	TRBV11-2	CASSLSGPLTGPQETQYF
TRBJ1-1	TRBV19	CASSMKRNTEAFF
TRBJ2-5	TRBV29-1	CSVDRTRTQYF